Described below is a single TCR beta chain sequence and its context. This specimen comes from a study of control samples from healthy donors and cancer patients. Libraries were prepared by immunoSEQ multiplex PCR; TCRdb keeps only in-frame clonotypes and omits some of them. The table includes 70,000 to 75,000 clones, about nine tenths detected once. This clonotype originated in a man in his sixties with lung cancer. Specimen: PBMCs.

The CDR3 spells CASSQVVGELFF. Written as DNA, the CDR3 is TGTGCCAGCAGCCAAGTGGTTGGGGAGCTGTTTTTT. This chain connects TRBV3-1 (or the pseudogene TRBV3-2) to TRBJ2-2; D gene ambiguous. V was shortened by 1 base and J by 8 bases, with 5 bases between the two germline ends. The germline gives CDR1 LGHDT, CDR2 YNNKEL (reference sequence). The CDR3 consists of 12 residues.